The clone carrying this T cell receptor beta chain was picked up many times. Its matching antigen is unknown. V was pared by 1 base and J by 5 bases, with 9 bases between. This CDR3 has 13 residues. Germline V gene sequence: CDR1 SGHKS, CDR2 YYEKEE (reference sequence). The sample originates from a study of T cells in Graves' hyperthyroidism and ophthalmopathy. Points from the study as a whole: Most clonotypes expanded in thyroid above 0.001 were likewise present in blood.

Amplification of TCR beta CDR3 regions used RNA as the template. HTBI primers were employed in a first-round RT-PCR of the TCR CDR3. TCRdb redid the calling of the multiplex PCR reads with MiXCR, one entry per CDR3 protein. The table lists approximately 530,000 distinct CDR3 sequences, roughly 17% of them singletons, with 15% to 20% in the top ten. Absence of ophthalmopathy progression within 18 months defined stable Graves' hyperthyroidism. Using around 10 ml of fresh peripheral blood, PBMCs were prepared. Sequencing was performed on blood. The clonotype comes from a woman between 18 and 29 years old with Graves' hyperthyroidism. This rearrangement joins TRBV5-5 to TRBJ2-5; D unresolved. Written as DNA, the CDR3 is TGTGCCAGCAGCTTGCTAGGAGTCGAGACCCAGTACTTC. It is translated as CASSLLGVETQYF.